The rows below give T cell receptor beta chains drawn from one sample of a study of blood T cell repertoires in COVID-19. The assay was immunoSEQ multiplex PCR, and TCRdb's table has in-frame clones only and misses some. The data contain tens of thousands of clones, approximately 80% of them singletons. Sequencing was carried out using peripheral blood. The receptors were sampled from a man between 65 and 79 years old with COVID-19, enrolled during active disease. The conserved cysteine and the conserved F or W are not part of the CDR3 here. The order of the fields is J gene, V gene, CDR3 protein.

TRBJ2-1 | TRBV5-6 | ASSRGPAADEQF
TRBJ2-7 | TRBV9 | ASSVVAGSYEQY
TRBJ1-5 | TRBV27 | ASSPINQPQH
TRBJ1-6 | TRBV11-3 | ASRTDREVSPLH
TRBJ2-3 | TRBV20-1 | SARDIDTQY
TRBJ2-3 | TRBV2 | ASSEAGEPDTQY
TRBJ2-7 | TRBV10-3 | ATGTEKIYEQY
TRBJ1-1 | TRBV29-1 | SAGQKTGTEAF
TRBJ2-3 | TRBV6-5 | ASRDTSGTDTQY
TRBJ2-5 | TRBV7-6 | ASSFRDRGETQY
TRBJ1-3 | TRBV6-5 | ASRRGQSSGNTIY
TRBJ1-1 | TRBV19 | ASSTGQGALGVF
TRBJ1-1 | TRBV5-1 | ASSLAGSGPEAF
TRBJ1-2 | TRBV27 | ASSPGTGVRGYT
TRBJ2-7 | TRBV7-6 | ASSPLGGDDYEQY
TRBJ1-4 | TRBV4-1 | ASSQDPLAPREKLF
TRBJ2-5 | TRBV11-3 | ASSLSGTGRETQY
TRBJ1-3 | TRBV30 | AWRGQTNTIY
TRBJ1-2 | TRBV2 | ASSEWATNYGYT
TRBJ1-2 | TRBV12-3/TRBV12-4 | ASRSGGNYGYT
TRBJ2-5 | TRBV6-5 | ASSYRLGRETQY
TRBJ2-1 | TRBV19 | ASSIPPADSGVIYNEQF
TRBJ2-5 | TRBV6-5 | ASSYGLGQGETQY
TRBJ1-3 | TRBV6-2/TRBV6-3 | ASSPRTGRTIY
TRBJ2-2 | TRBV7-7 | ATVRTGTTGELF
TRBJ1-2 | TRBV5-1 | ASSLGGTEAGYT
TRBJ2-5 | TRBV6-2/TRBV6-3 | ASSYPGRQETQY
TRBJ2-7 | TRBV7-2 | ASSSLDSGGLYEQY